These 3 T cell receptor beta chains originate from one sample sequenced in a study of T cells in Graves' hyperthyroidism and ophthalmopathy. Template material for amplifying TCR beta CDR3 regions consisted of RNA transcripts. Researchers ran a first-round RT-PCR on the TCR CDR3 using the HTBI primer set. TCRdb re-called the multiplex PCR reads through MiXCR, storing one row per CDR3 protein. The profile shows about 690,000 distinct CDR3 sequences, 17% of them singletons. Sequenced sample: blood. Receptor source: a man aged 50 or older with Graves' hyperthyroidism.

This clonotype was picked up many times. The rearrangement joins TRBV11-2 to TRBJ1-1; the D is unclear. Germline V gives CDR1 SGHAT, CDR2 FQNNGV. Trimming took off 5 bases at V and 7 bases at J, with 8 bases between the two ends. This CDR3 comprises 11 residues. CDR3 sequence (DNA): TGTGCCAGCAGCCTACAGTATGAAGCTTTCTTT. It translates to CASSLQYEAFF.

This clonotype has more than one count but fewer than ten. The chain employs TRBV9 and TRBJ2-5; 9 nucleotides match TRBD2. The V and J ends lost 0 bases and 4 bases, in that order; junction bases with no gene match: 4. Germline assignment: CDR1 SGDLS and CDR2 YYNGEE. This CDR3 is built from 15 residues. CDR3 in amino acids: CASSVVAGAVETQYF. CDR3 nucleotide sequence: TGTGCCAGCAGCGTAGTAGCGGGAGCGGTAGAGACCCAGTACTTC.

This clonotype was seen a handful of times. The chain recombines TRBV5-6 with TRBJ2-1, with unresolved D. There are 15 residues in the CDR3. CDR1 SGHDT and CDR2 YYEEEE come from the germline V gene. Trimming removed 5 bases from V and 0 bases from J, with 12 bases in between. Here the CDR3 reads CASRVGRSSYNEQFF. The CDR3 coding sequence is TGTGCCAGCAGGGTCGGCAGATCCTCCTACAATGAGCAGTTCTTC.